The 2 T cell receptor beta chains below all came from one sample that was sequenced in a study of blood T cell repertoires in COVID-19. Here immunoSEQ multiplex PCR was the method, and the copy in TCRdb shows in-frame clones only, minus some. Found here are approximately 200,000 clones, approximately 86% of them singletons; the top ten hold roughly 4.5%. What was sequenced was PBMCs or T cells enriched from blood (not recorded which). These receptors all come from a woman aged 25 to 39 who had been exposed to COVID-19.

This chain uses TRBV7-2 with TRBJ1-1; TRBD1 is a possible D gene (6 bases). This CDR3 has 13 amino acids. The ends were cut back, 3 bases at V and 10 bases at J, with 15 bases in the middle. Germline CDR1 is SGHTA and CDR2 is FQGNSA. This chain's CDR3 is CASSLGQPKVAFF. The CDR3 DNA reads as TGTGCCAGCAGCTTGGGACAACCCAAAGTAGCTTTCTTT.

The genes are TRBV19 and TRBJ2-1; TRBD2 matches 9 bases. Trimming at V came to 3 bases and at J to 6 bases, leaving 6 bases not matched to a gene. The CDR3 has 15 residues. The germline V gene encodes CDR1 LNHDA and CDR2 SQIVND (reference sequence). The CDR3 is CASSIRAGGGNEQFF. CDR3 in DNA: TGTGCCAGTAGTATTCGAGCGGGGGGAGGCAATGAGCAGTTCTTC.